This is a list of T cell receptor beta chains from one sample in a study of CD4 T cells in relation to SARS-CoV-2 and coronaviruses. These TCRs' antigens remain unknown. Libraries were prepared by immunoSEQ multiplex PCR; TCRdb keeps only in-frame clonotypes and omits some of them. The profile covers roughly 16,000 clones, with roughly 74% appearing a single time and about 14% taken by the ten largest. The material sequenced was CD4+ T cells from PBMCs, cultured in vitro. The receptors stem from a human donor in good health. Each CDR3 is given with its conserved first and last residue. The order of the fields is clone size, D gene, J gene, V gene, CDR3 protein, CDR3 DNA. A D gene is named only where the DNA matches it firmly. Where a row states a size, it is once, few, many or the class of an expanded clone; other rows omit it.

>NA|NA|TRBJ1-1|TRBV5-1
CASSLVQGTEAFF
TGCGCCAGCAGCTTGGTCCAAGGAACTGAAGCTTTCTTT
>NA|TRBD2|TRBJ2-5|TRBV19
CASSGGGIETQYF
TGTGCCAGTAGTGGGGGGGGTATAGAGACCCAGTACTTC
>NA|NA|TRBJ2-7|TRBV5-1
CASSLGSQGYEQYF
TGCGCCAGCAGCTTAGGTTCACAGGGCTACGAGCAGTACTTC
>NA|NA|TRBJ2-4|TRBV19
CASSSLGGQGKNIQYF
TGTGCCAGTAGTTCCCTAGGGGGGCAGGGGAAAAACATTCAGTACTTC
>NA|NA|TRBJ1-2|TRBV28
CASSAPGREKVYGYTF
TGTGCCAGCAGCGCACCGGGACGAGAAAAAGTTTATGGCTACACCTTC
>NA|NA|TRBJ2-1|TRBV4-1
CASSQVPVLEQFF
TGCGCCAGCAGCCAAGTCCCAGTTCTTGAGCAGTTCTTC
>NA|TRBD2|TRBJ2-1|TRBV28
CASSLMETGGPYNEQFF
TGTGCCAGCAGTTTAATGGAAACGGGAGGGCCTTACAATGAGCAGTTCTTC
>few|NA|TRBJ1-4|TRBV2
CASSEAGTGNEKLFF
TGTGCCAGCAGTGAAGCCGGGACGGGGAATGAAAAACTGTTTTTT
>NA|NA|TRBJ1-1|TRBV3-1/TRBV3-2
CASSARGTGAFF
TGTGCCAGCAGCGCAAGAGGGACGGGAGCTTTCTTT
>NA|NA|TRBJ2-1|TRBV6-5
CASSYSTTEPNEQFF
TGTGCCAGCAGTTACTCGACCACAGAGCCCAATGAGCAGTTCTTC
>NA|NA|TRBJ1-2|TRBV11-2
CASSLGGGYTF
TGTGCCAGCAGCTTAGGGGGGGGCTACACCTTC
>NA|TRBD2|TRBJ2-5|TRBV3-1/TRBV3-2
CASIPSGSRGETQYF
TGTGCCAGCATCCCAAGCGGGAGCCGTGGAGAGACCCAGTACTTC
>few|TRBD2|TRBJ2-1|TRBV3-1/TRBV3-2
CASSQALAGGLNEQFF
TGTGCCAGCAGCCAAGCCTTAGCGGGAGGGCTCAATGAGCAGTTCTTC
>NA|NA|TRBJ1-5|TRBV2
CASRDGVDQPQHF
TGTGCCAGCAGGGACGGCGTGGATCAGCCCCAGCATTTT
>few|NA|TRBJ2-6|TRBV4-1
CASSQAHRGGLLGANVLTF
TGCGCCAGCAGCCAAGCCCACAGGGGGGGGCTCCTCGGGGCCAACGTCCTGACTTTC
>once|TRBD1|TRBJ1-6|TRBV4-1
CASSQDTTGLVSPLHF
TGCGCCAGCAGCCAAGATACGACAGGGCTGGTGTCACCCCTCCACTTT
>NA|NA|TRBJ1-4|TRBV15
CATSRGGRGEEKLFF
TGTGCCACCAGCAGAGGAGGGAGAGGAGAGGAAAAACTGTTTTTT
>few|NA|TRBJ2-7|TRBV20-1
CSADGLDEQYF
TGCAGTGCTGACGGCTTGGACGAGCAGTACTTC
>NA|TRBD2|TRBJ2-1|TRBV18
CASSPTLLAGGQYNEQFF
TGTGCCAGCTCACCAACCCTGCTAGCGGGAGGACAATACAATGAGCAGTTCTTC
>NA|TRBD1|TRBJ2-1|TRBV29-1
CSVLTGRHNEQFF
TGCAGCGTCCTGACAGGGCGGCACAATGAGCAGTTCTTC
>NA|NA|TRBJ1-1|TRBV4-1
CASSQETIPYPKDNTEAFF
TGCGCCAGCAGCCAAGAAACGATTCCATACCCCAAAGATAACACTGAAGCTTTCTTT
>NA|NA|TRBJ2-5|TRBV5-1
CASSPPTAGQETQYF
TGCGCCAGCAGCCCCCCTACCGCGGGGCAAGAGACCCAGTACTTC
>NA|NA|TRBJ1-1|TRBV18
CASSPERQSNTEAFF
TGTGCCAGCTCACCTGAAAGACAGTCGAACACTGAAGCTTTCTTT
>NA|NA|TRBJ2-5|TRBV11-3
CASSFDGTETQYF
TGTGCCAGCAGCTTCGATGGTACAGAGACCCAGTACTTC
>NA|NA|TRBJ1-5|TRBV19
CASSPGGAQPQHF
TGTGCCAGTAGTCCGGGTGGGGCTCAGCCCCAGCATTTT
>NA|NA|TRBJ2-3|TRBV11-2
CASSPAAGRTDTQYF
TGTGCCAGCAGCCCTGCGGCGGGACGCACAGATACGCAGTATTTT
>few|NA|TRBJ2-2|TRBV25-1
CASRMTEYTGELFF
TGTGCCAGCAGAATGACAGAATACACCGGGGAGCTGTTTTTT
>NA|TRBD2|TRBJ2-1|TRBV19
CATRFSGLAGEVQYYEQFF
TGTGCCACCCGATTTAGTGGACTAGCGGGAGAGGTCCAATATTATGAGCAGTTCTTC
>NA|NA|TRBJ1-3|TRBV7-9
CASSLLGADSGNTIYF
TGTGCCAGCAGCTTACTTGGGGCTGACTCTGGAAACACCATATATTTT
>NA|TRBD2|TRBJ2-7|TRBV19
CASSLGLAETYEQYF
TGTGCCAGTAGTCTGGGACTAGCGGAGACCTACGAGCAGTACTTC
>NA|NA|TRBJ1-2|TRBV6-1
CASSERRNYGYTF
TGTGCCAGCAGTGAAAGGCGCAACTATGGCTACACCTTC
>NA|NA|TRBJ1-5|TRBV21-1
CASSIPRRVRSNQPQHF
TGTGCCAGCAGCATCCCCCGGCGGGTAAGAAGCAATCAGCCCCAGCATTTT
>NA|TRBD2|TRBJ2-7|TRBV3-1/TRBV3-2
CASSPGLAGGYEQYF
TGTGCCAGCAGCCCGGGACTAGCGGGAGGATACGAGCAGTACTTC
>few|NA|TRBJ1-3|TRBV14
CASSQGIPLRRGNTIYF
TGTGCCAGCAGCCAAGGGATCCCTTTGCGTAGGGGAAACACCATATATTTT
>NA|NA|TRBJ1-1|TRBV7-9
CASSLRMNTEAFF
TGTGCCAGCAGCTTAAGGATGAACACTGAAGCTTTCTTT
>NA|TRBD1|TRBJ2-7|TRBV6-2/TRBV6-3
CASSYGLQGAGEQYF
TGTGCCAGCAGTTATGGTCTGCAGGGGGCAGGGGAGCAGTACTTC
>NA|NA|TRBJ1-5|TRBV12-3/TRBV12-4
CASSPQGNQPQHF
TGTGCCAGCTCCCCCCAGGGCAATCAGCCCCAGCATTTT
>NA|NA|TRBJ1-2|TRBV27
CASSFHGQTGDGYTF
TGTGCCAGCAGTTTTCACGGCCAAACCGGGGATGGCTACACCTTC
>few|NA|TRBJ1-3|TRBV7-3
CASSLDSSGNTIYF
TGTGCCAGCAGCTTAGACAGCTCTGGAAACACCATATATTTT
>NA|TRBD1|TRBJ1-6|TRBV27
CASSSAGTGVSPLHF
TGTGCCAGCAGTTCAGCCGGGACAGGGGTTTCACCCCTCCACTTT
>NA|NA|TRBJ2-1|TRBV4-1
CASSPDLNEQFF
TGCGCCAGCAGCCCGGACCTTAATGAGCAGTTCTTC
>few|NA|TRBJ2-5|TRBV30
CAWKAVETQYF
TGTGCCTGGAAGGCGGTTGAGACCCAGTACTTC